This T cell receptor (beta chain) was sequenced for a study of identical twins. The CDR3 spans 14 residues. The V and J ends lost 0 bases and 1 base respectively, with 8 bases between them. CDR1 and CDR2 (germline): DFQATT, SNEGSKA (reference sequence). Each CDR3 protein is one row after TCRdb ran MiXCR on the 5' RACE reads. The sample yields roughly 700,000 distinct CDR3 sequences, around 8.3% seen once. These data were also filed under a second study, of yellow fever vaccine responses in identical twins.

The chain uses TRBV20-1 and TRBJ2-3; D call uncertain. The clonotype comes from a young woman in good health. Sequenced material: PBMCs. CDR3 loop: CSARDDGRTDTQYF. CDR3 nucleotide sequence: TGCAGTGCTAGAGATGACGGACGCACAGATACGCAGTATTTT.